This T cell receptor (beta chain) was identified in a study of cytomegalovirus exposure and HLA in healthy donors. The PCR contained 60 Vbeta and 13 Jbeta primers. Some clones are missing from TCRdb's copy, which holds only in-frame ones; the method was immunoSEQ multiplex PCR. The table includes some 120,000 clones, roughly four fifths detected once. As concerns this clone: Its antigen is not identified.

The CDR3 consists of 14 residues. V was pared by 5 bases and J by 1 base, with 5 bases of the junction left unmatched. The germline CDR1 and CDR2 sequences are SGHRS and YFSETQ. Study observations and caveats: Data from an earlier analysis indicated that most TCR beta V segments were productive either about 90% or about 30% of the time. TRBV6-2, TRBV6-3 and some other V segments were excluded as indistinguishable.

V usage is TRBV5-1 and J usage is TRBJ1-1, with 7 bases aligning to TRBD1. This TCR was recovered from a woman between 18 and 29 years old in good health and CMV-seronegative. The sequenced material came from PBMCs. DNA of the CDR3: TGCGCCAGCAGGGCCGGGACAGAGAACACTGAAGCTTTCTTT. Its protein product is CASRAGTENTEAFF.